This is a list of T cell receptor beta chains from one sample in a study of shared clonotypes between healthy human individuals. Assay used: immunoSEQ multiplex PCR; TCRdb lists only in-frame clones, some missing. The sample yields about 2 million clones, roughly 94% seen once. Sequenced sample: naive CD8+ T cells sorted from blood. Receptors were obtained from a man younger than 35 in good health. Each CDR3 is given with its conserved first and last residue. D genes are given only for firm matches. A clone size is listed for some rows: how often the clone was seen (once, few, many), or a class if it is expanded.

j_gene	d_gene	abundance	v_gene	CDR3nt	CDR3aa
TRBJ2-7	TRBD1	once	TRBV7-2	TGTGCCAGCAGTCCTCGGACAGGGTGGTGCGAGCAGTACTTC	CASSPRTGWCEQYF
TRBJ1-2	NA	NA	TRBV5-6	TGTGCCAGCAGCCTGGAGCCCCTGGGAGATGGCTACACCTTC	CASSLEPLGDGYTF
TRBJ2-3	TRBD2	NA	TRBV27	TGTGCCAGCAGTCCTTCCTTCCCTCCCCGACTAGCGGGGGGCGGGGATACGCAGTATTTT	CASSPSFPPRLAGGGDTQYF
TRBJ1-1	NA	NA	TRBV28	TGTGCCAGCAGTCCACACATTGAAGCTTTCTTT	CASSPHIEAFF
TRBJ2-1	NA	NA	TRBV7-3	TGTGCCAGCAGCTTAGTTGGGACGGAGCAGTTCTTC	CASSLVGTEQFF
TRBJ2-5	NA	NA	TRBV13	TGTGCCAGCAGCTTAGGGTCGGCAGCTTCAGAGACCCAGTACTTC	CASSLGSAASETQYF
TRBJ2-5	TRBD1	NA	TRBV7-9	TGTGCCAGCACCAGGGGGTATGAGACCCAGTACTTC	CASTRGYETQYF
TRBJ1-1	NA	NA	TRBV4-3	TGCGCCAGCAGCCAAGCGGAAGGATACACTGAAGCTTTCTTT	CASSQAEGYTEAFF
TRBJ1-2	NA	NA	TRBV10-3	TGTGCCATCAGTGCAGGGGACTTTAACTATGGCTACACCTTC	CAISAGDFNYGYTF
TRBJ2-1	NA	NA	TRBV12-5	TGTGCTTCGGCGGGACAGCTGGACAATGAGCAGTTCTTC	CASAGQLDNEQFF
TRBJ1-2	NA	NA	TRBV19	TGTGCCAGTATCGACCCACGGGTCTCCACCCCTTGGTATGGCTACACCTTC	CASIDPRVSTPWYGYTF
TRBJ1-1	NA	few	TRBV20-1	TGCAGTGCTCCGGGGGACACTGAAGCTTTCTTT	CSAPGDTEAFF
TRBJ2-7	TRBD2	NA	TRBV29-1	TGCAGCGTTGAGGGCTGGCCGGGGGGGTACGAGCAGTACTTC	CSVEGWPGGYEQYF
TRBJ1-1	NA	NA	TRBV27	TGTGCCAGCAGTAATACCCCTGGAGGGAACACTGAAGCTTTCTTT	CASSNTPGGNTEAFF
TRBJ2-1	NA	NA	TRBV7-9	TGTGCCAGCAGCCCCGGGATCGATGAGCAGTTCTTC	CASSPGIDEQFF
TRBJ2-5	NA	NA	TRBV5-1	TGCGCCAGCAGCCCTCGGGACGGACAAGAGACCCAGTACTTC	CASSPRDGQETQYF
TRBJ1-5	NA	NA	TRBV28	TGTGCCAGCAGTGTCGGAAGGGGGAGGCAGCCCCAGCATTTT	CASSVGRGRQPQHF
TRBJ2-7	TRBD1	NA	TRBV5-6	TGTGCCAGCAGCTTAACAGGGGCTGGCCCCTACGAGCAGTACTTC	CASSLTGAGPYEQYF
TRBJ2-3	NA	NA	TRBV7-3	TGTGCCAGCAGCTTATCCCCATCCGGGGCGGATACGCAGTATTTT	CASSLSPSGADTQYF
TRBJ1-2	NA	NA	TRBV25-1	TGTGCCAGCAGTGATTCAGACTATGGCTACACCTTC	CASSDSDYGYTF
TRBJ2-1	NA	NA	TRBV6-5	TGTGCCAGCAGTTCCGGCCCTCCACCCGGCTATGAGCAGTTCTTC	CASSSGPPPGYEQFF
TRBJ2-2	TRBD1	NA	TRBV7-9	TGTGCCAGCAGTTTACTCGACAGGGGGATCACCGGGGAGCTGTTTTTT	CASSLLDRGITGELFF
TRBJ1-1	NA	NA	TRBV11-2	TGTGCCAGCAGCTTTCGGCCAGAGAACACTGAAGCTTTCTTT	CASSFRPENTEAFF
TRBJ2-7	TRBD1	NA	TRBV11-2	TGTGCCAGCAGCCCCAGCCCGGGACAGGGCTCCTACGAGCAGTACTTC	CASSPSPGQGSYEQYF
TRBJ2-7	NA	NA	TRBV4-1	TGCGCCAGCAGCCCCCACAGTTCCTACGAGCAGTACTTC	CASSPHSSYEQYF
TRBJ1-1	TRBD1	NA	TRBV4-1	TGCGCCAGCAGCTGGGACAGGGGGAACACTGAAGCTTTCTTT	CASSWDRGNTEAFF
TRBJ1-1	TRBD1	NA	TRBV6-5	TGTGCCAGCAGGACAGGGGGGAACACTGAAGCTTTCTTT	CASRTGGNTEAFF
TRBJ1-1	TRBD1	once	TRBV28	TGTGCCAGCAGTGACCTGACAGGGGGTAGAAACACTGAAGCTTTCTTT	CASSDLTGGRNTEAFF
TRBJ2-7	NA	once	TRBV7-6	TGTGCCAGCAGCTTAGGATCAGGGTTCTCTGGGCAGTACTTC	CASSLGSGFSGQYF
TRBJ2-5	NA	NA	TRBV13	TGTGCCAGCAGCTTATCAATGGCGAGCGAAGGGGAGACCCAGTACTTC	CASSLSMASEGETQYF
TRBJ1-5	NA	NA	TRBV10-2	TGCGCCAGCAGTGACCTCACAGGGATTGGTCAGCCCCAGCATTTT	CASSDLTGIGQPQHF